This note documents a single T cell receptor (beta chain) sequence. The data derive from a study of blood T cells in healthy people across ages. Roughly 9 milliliters of peripheral blood were drawn from each donor. The authors isolated at least 6.5 million PBMCs per sample. In germline, CDR1 is SGHRS, CDR2 YFSETQ. V was clipped by 3 bases and J by 8 bases, with 18 bases between them. The CDR3 spans 16 residues. Combining a sample-barcoded 5' primer with a J-beta primer mix, a second PCR ran for roughly 7 to 12 cycles. Each cDNA molecule received a tag from a template-switch adaptor that had 12 random nucleotides. Each CDR3 protein is one row after TCRdb ran MiXCR on the 5' RACE reads. The profile shows around 820,000 distinct CDR3 sequences, roughly 25% of them singletons. This same sample was also part of a study on T cells of mothers and their children. This second report adds: Compared with unrelated pairs, related mother-child pairs had slightly higher, non-significant overlap.

This clonotype was obtained from a boy aged 10-17 years in good health. Sequencing was performed on blood. This sequence joins TRBV5-1 and TRBJ1-6, with D maybe TRBD1 (5 bases). In DNA form, the CDR3 reads TGCGCCAGCAGCTGGAGACCGGGACTCAGGGATTCACCCCTCCACTTT. It specifies CASSWRPGLRDSPLHF. The full variable domain, in which reference TRBV5-1 and TRBJ1-6 provide the parts outside the CDR3, is KAGVTQTPRYLIKTRGQQVTLSCSPISGHRSVSWYQQTPGQGLQFLFEYFSETQRNKGNFPGRFSGRQFSNSRSEMNVSTLELGDSALYLCASSWRPGLRDSPLHFGNGTRLTVT.